What follows are 26 T cell receptor beta chains derived from one specimen sequenced in a study of cytomegalovirus exposure and HLA in healthy donors. This PCR relied on a set of 60 Vbeta primers and 13 Jbeta primers. This table comes from immunoSEQ multiplex PCR, and its TCRdb copy is limited to in-frame clones, with some not included. The sample has 150,000 or so clones, around 82% seen once. Sequencing used PBMCs. The receptors derive from a woman aged 40 to 49 in good health and CMV-seropositive.

This clone was counted a single time. V gene TRBV11-1 combines with J gene TRBJ2-5; the match to TRBD2 covers 7 bases. After removal of 2 bases from V and 7 bases from J, the junction contained 10 bases not matched to a gene. The CDR3 spans 15 residues. Germline V lookup: CDR1 SGHAT, CDR2 FQDESV (reference sequence). This CDR3 is CASSLTAGRERTQYF. The CDR3 bases are TGTGCCAGCAGCTTAACTGCAGGGAGGGAAAGGACCCAGTACTTC.

V gene TRBV10-1 combines with J gene TRBJ2-3; D remains unclear. The CDR3 has 13 amino acids. Germline CDR1 WNHNN, CDR2 SYGVQD (reference sequence). Trimming took 3 bases from V and 0 from J, leaving 4 bases between them. CDR3 amino acids: CASSDPSTDTQYF. The CDR3 nucleotides are TGCGCCAGCAGTGACCCTAGCACAGATACGCAGTATTTT.

CDR3 in DNA: TGTGCCAGCAGACCACTGACTAGCGGGAGCAATGAGCAGTTCTTC. Encoded protein: CASRPLTSGSNEQFF. This rearrangement joins TRBV5-4 to TRBJ2-1; 12 nucleotides match TRBD2. CDR1 is SGHNT, CDR2 YYREEE, per germline (reference sequence). CDR3 size: 15 residues. The J segment lost 6 bases and the V segment lost 5 bases, leaving 6 bases of the junction unmatched.

The rearrangement uses TRBV27 and TRBJ2-7, with 12 bases lining up with TRBD2. The CDR3 has 14 residues. Per the germline V gene, CDR1 is MNHEY and CDR2 is SMNVEV (reference sequence). V lost 6 bases, J lost 2 bases, and 2 bases stayed unmatched. The CDR3: CASSPSGRAYEQYF. CDR3 bases: TGTGCCAGCAGCCCTAGCGGGAGGGCCTACGAGCAGTACTTC.

This clone was found a few times. This CDR3 is also generated by other DNA sequences in the sample. This rearrangement joins TRBV5-1 to TRBJ1-1; TRBD1 matches at 7 bases. There are 15 residues in the CDR3. Germline values: CDR1 SGHRS, CDR2 YFSETQ. V lost 2 bases, J lost 5 bases, and 9 bases stayed unmatched. The DNA for the CDR3 is TGCGCCAGCAGCTTATTGCGGCAGGGGGGAACTGAAGCTTTCTTT. Translated: CASSLLRQGGTEAFF.

The rearrangement joins TRBV16 to TRBJ2-7, with D possibly TRBD2 on 5 matching bases. Trimming removed 4 bases from V and 3 bases from J, with 10 bases in between. Germline V lookup: CDR1 KGHSY, CDR2 FQNENV. The CDR3 is 13 amino acids. CDR3 sequence reads: CASSPRLNYEQYF. In nucleotides, the CDR3 is TGTGCCAGCAGCCCGAGACTAAACTACGAGCAGTACTTC.

A single count supports this clone. This chain connects TRBV10-2 to TRBJ2-5; the D is unclear. The CDR3 is made up of 13 amino acids. CDR1 is WSHSY and CDR2 is SAAADI in the germline V gene. Deletions cut 4 bases from V and 2 bases from J, with 8 bases between. This CDR3 is CASSGIAQETQYF. CDR3 coding DNA: TGCGCCAGCAGTGGTATAGCTCAAGAGACCCAGTACTTC.

The chain recombines TRBV14 with TRBJ2-7; tentatively, D is TRBD2 (5 bases). CDR3 length: 14 residues. The V gene lost 2 bases and the J gene lost 2 bases, with 10 bases spanning the gap. Germline lookup yields CDR1 SGHDN and CDR2 FVKESK. The CDR3 sequence is CASSQQSGPYEQYF. The CDR3 DNA reads as TGTGCCAGCAGCCAACAAAGCGGCCCCTACGAGCAGTACTTC.

This clone was counted a few times. J is TRBJ2-5 and V is TRBV29-1; 7 nucleotides match TRBD2. With V trimmed by 4 bases and J by 0 bases, 5 bases remained unmatched. CDR1 SQVTM and CDR2 ANQGSEA come from the germline V gene. The CDR3 covers 14 residues. CDR3 protein: CSVARTSYQETQYF. CDR3 bases: TGCAGCGTTGCCAGGACTAGTTACCAAGAGACCCAGTACTTC.

This clone was seen a few times. V gene TRBV7-2 combines with J gene TRBJ1-5; D is possibly TRBD1 (5 bases). Germline V gives CDR1 SGHTA, CDR2 FQGNSA. V gave up 2 bases and J gave up 0 bases, with 14 bases separating them. This CDR3 has 17 residues. The CDR3 reads CASSLIGRGYSNQPQHF. Written as DNA, the CDR3 is TGTGCCAGCAGCTTAATCGGAAGGGGCTATAGCAATCAGCCCCAGCATTTT.

The V call is TRBV6-1, the J call TRBJ1-2; maybe TRBD1 (5 bases). Germline CDR1 reads MNHNS; CDR2 reads SASEGT. The CDR3 extends over 16 amino acids. V was pared by 3 bases and J by 5 bases, with 19 bases between. CDR3 sequence (DNA): TGTGCCAGCAGTGATATCGGCGGGGGGGGTGGGTATGGCTACACCTTC. The encoded protein is CASSDIGGGGGYGYTF.

This chain connects TRBV4-1 to TRBJ1-1; TRBD1 is a possible D gene (6 bases). The CDR3 loop spans 14 amino acids. The V gene's germline CDR1 is MGHRA and CDR2 YSYEKL. V gave up 5 bases and J gave up 3 bases, with 13 bases separating them. CDR3 region: CASSIKGGDTEAFF. CDR3 in DNA: TGCGCCAGCAGCATAAAGGGGGGGGACACTGAAGCTTTCTTT.

V gene TRBV6-1 combines with J gene TRBJ2-6; 7 bases match TRBD1. Germline V gives CDR1 MNHNS, CDR2 SASEGT. Unmatched junction bases numbered 3, after V lost 10 bases and J lost 0 bases. The CDR3 covers 14 residues. In DNA, the CDR3 is TGTGCCAACAGACAGGGCTCTGGGGCCAACGTCCTGACTTTC. This gives the protein CANRQGSGANVLTF.

This clone appeared a few times. The J gene is TRBJ2-3, the V gene TRBV2; the match to TRBD2 covers 11 bases. J lost 0 bases, V lost 1 base, and 9 bases had no gene match. Germline lookup yields CDR1 SNHLY and CDR2 FYNNEI. This CDR3 has 19 amino acids. CDR3 in amino acids: CASSEEGPLAGGSTDTQYF. In nucleotides, the CDR3 is TGTGCCAGCAGTGAAGAGGGTCCTCTAGCGGGAGGTAGCACAGATACGCAGTATTTT.

This sequence joins TRBV18 and TRBJ2-3, with a tentative D call TRBD2 (7 bases). This CDR3 contains 12 residues. Germline-derived CDR1 and CDR2 are KGHSH and LQKENI. Trimming shortened V by 8 bases and J by 8 bases, and 14 bases separated the two germline ends. CDR3 DNA: TGTGCCAGCCACATGAGGGGGGGTACGCAGTATTTT. Translated, it gives CASHMRGGTQYF.

The rearrangement links TRBV10-3 to TRBJ2-5, with TRBD2 matching over 8 bases. CDR1 is ENHRY and CDR2 is SYGVKD in the germline V gene. The CDR3 runs to 18 residues. The trim removed 0 bases at V and 0 bases at J, leaving 9 bases unmatched. This CDR3 reads CAISESAAGDPYQETQYF. CDR3 nucleotide sequence: TGTGCCATCAGTGAGTCTGCAGCGGGGGACCCGTACCAAGAGACCCAGTACTTC.

V usage is TRBV30 and J usage is TRBJ2-2; 11 positions match TRBD2. Germline V gene lookup returns CDR1 GTSNPN and CDR2 SVGIG (reference sequence). V gave up 4 bases and J gave up 7 bases; unmatched junction bases: 11. This CDR3 comprises 16 residues. CDR3 in amino acids: CAWIGVAGGPSGELFF. The DNA of the CDR3 is TGTGCCTGGATTGGGGTAGCGGGAGGGCCCAGCGGGGAGCTGTTTTTT.

The chain combines TRBV29-1 with TRBJ2-1; 8 bases align to TRBD2. CDR3 size: 14 residues. The germline V gene has CDR1 SQVTM and CDR2 ANQGSEA. The J segment lost 10 bases and the V segment lost 6 bases, leaving 14 bases of the junction unmatched. The CDR3, as DNA: TGCAGCGTGGATGGCGGACTAGCTGGCAAGGAGCAGTTCTTC. Encoded protein: CSVDGGLAGKEQFF.

The DNA for the CDR3 is TGTGCCATCAGTGAGTCGAGAGGGGTAGCGGGAGTGTTCAATGAGCAGTTCTTC. The encoded protein is CAISESRGVAGVFNEQFF. The J gene is TRBJ2-1, the V gene TRBV10-3, with TRBD2 matching 9 bases. The CDR3 length is 18 residues. After removal of 0 bases from V and 6 bases from J, the junction contained 12 bases not matched to a gene. The germline V gene has CDR1 ENHRY and CDR2 SYGVKD.

Note on this clone: Other nucleotide sequences from this sample produce the same CDR3. J is TRBJ2-2 and V is TRBV18; D may be TRBD1 (5 bases). Germline assignment: CDR1 KGHSH and CDR2 LQKENI. Deletions cut 6 bases from V and 2 bases from J, with 10 bases between. The CDR3 loop spans 14 amino acids. This CDR3 is CASSPRGNTGELFF. In DNA, the CDR3 is TGTGCCAGCTCCCCAAGGGGAAACACCGGGGAGCTGTTTTTT.

The chain joins TRBV28 to TRBJ2-7, with D tentatively TRBD1 (6 bases). There are 15 residues in the CDR3. The ends were cut back, 4 bases at V and 0 bases at J, with 13 bases in the middle. From germline, CDR1 is MDHEN and CDR2 SYDVKM. DNA of the CDR3: TGTGCCAGCAGTTCCCGGGACAAGCTCTCCTACGAGCAGTACTTC. Amino acid sequence: CASSSRDKLSYEQYF. Variable domain in full (rest from reference TRBV28 and TRBJ2-7): DVKVTQSSRYLVKRTGEKVFLECVQDMDHENMFWYRQDPGLGLRLIYFSYDVKMKEKGDIPEGYSVSREKKERFSLILESASTNQTSMYLCASSSRDKLSYEQYFGPGTRLTVT.

V is TRBV27 and J is TRBJ1-5; no clear D. The V gene's germline CDR1 is MNHEY and CDR2 SMNVEV (reference sequence). V was shortened by 8 bases and J by 8 bases, with 25 bases between the two germline ends. CDR3 length: 16 residues. In nucleotides, the CDR3 is TGTGCCAGCCGCCGGGTCGGTTATGTCTCGATAGAGCCCCAGCATTTT. Protein product: CASRRVGYVSIEPQHF.

This rearrangement joins TRBV7-2 to TRBJ2-2; tentatively, D is TRBD1 (6 bases). The V end was cut by 5 bases, the J end by 1 base, with 11 bases between. Germline CDR1 and CDR2: SGHTA and FQGNSA. This CDR3 contains 15 residues. Here the CDR3 DNA reads TGTGCCAGCAGCCGGGACATCCGGAACACCGGGGAGCTGTTTTTT. Translation: CASSRDIRNTGELFF.

This sequence joins TRBV6-5 and TRBJ1-1; no clear D. Trimming pared 10 bases from V and 1 base from J, leaving 10 bases between. From germline, CDR1 is MNHEY and CDR2 SVGAGI. This CDR3 has 12 amino acids. CDR3 protein: CATETRNTEAFF. The CDR3 nucleotides are TGTGCCACCGAGACACGGAACACTGAAGCTTTCTTT.

This clone was observed a handful of times. The chain links TRBV15 to TRBJ2-3; possibly TRBD2 for D (5 bases). V lost 0 bases, J lost 5 bases, and 15 bases lay in between. Germline V CDR1 and CDR2: LNHNV, YYDKDF (reference sequence). The CDR3 is made up of 16 amino acids. The CDR3, as DNA: TGTGCCACCAGCAGAGACCGAGAGGGCCCGGGAGATACGCAGTATTTT. This translates into CATSRDREGPGDTQYF.

The rearrangement joins TRBV7-7 to TRBJ2-5; maybe TRBD1 (6 bases). Germline CDR1 is SSHAT and CDR2 is FNYEAQ (reference sequence). CDR3 length: 15 residues. V was shortened by 3 bases and J by 4 bases, with 15 bases between the two germline ends. The CDR3 region has the DNA TGTGCCAGCAGCTTGGGCCTAGGGGGTGGAGAGACCCAGTACTTC. Amino acid sequence: CASSLGLGGGETQYF.